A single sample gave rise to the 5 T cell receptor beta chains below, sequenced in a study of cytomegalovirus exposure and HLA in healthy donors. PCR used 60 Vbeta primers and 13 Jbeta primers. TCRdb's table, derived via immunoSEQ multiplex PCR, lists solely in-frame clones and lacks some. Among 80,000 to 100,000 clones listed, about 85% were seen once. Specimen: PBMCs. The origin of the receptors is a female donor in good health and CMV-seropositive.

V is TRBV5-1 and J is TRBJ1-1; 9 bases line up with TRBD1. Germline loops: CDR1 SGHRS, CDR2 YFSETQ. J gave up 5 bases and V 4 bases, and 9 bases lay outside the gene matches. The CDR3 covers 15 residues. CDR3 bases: TGCGCCAGCAGCGCGGGACAGGGCTGGGATACTGAAGCTTTCTTT. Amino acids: CASSAGQGWDTEAFF.

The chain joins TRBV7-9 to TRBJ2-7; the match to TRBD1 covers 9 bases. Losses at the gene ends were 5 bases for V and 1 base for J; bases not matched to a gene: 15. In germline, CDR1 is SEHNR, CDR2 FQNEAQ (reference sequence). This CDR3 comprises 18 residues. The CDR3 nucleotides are TGTGCCAGCAGCCCCATAGTCGCGGGACAGGGAGGGTCCTACGAGCAGTACTTC. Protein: CASSPIVAGQGGSYEQYF.

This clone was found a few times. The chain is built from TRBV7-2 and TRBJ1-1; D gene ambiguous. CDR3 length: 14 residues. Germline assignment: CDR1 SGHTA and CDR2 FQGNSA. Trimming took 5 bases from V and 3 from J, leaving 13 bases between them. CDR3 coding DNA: TGTGCCAGCAGCCTCCGGACGGGAGACACTGAAGCTTTCTTT. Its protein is CASSLRTGDTEAFF.

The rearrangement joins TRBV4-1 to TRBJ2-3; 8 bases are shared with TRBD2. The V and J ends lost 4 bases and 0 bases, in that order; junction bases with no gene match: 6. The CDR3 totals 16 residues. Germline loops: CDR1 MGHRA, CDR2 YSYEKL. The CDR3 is CASSRTSGASTDTQYF. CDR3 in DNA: TGCGCCAGCAGCCGTACTAGCGGAGCTAGCACAGATACGCAGTATTTT.

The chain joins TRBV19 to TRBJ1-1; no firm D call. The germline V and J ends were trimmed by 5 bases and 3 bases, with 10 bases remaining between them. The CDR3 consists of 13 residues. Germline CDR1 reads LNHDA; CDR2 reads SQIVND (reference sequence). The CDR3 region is CASSVRGYTEAFF. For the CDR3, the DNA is TGTGCCAGTAGTGTGCGCGGGTACACTGAAGCTTTCTTT.